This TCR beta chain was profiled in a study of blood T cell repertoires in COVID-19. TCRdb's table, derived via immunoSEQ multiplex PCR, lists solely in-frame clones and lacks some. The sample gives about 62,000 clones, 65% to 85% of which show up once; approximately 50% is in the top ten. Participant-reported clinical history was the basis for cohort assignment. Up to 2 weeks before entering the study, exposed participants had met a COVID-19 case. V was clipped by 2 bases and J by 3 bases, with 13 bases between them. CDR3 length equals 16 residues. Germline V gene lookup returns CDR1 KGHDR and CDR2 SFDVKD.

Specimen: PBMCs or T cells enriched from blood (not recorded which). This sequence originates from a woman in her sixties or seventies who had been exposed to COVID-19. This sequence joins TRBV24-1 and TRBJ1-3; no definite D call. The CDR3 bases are TGTGCCACCAGTGATTCGCGGGCAGGAGGTGGAAACACCATATATTTT. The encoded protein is CATSDSRAGGGNTIYF.